This entry features one T cell receptor beta chain sequence. As yet, its antigen is unknown. The study ran its PCR with 60 Vbeta and 13 Jbeta primers. Some clones are missing from TCRdb's copy, which holds only in-frame ones; the method was immunoSEQ multiplex PCR. The sample has nearly 200,000 clones. The data stem from a study of cytomegalovirus exposure and HLA in healthy donors. General study findings and limits: Reports credit the classifier with highly specific, highly sensitive diagnosis of cytomegalovirus status.

V lost 0 bases and J lost 7, with 18 bases in between. This CDR3 contains 16 residues. The germline V gene has CDR1 MNHEY and CDR2 SVGAGI. Sequencing used PBMCs. The sequence came from a boy aged 5-17 years in good health and CMV-seronegative. V and J are TRBV6-5 and TRBJ1-1; no clear D. CDR3 in DNA: TGTGCCAGCAGTTACTCGTTGGGGAGCTGGAGCAATGAAGCTTTCTTT. Encoded protein: CASSYSLGSWSNEAFF.